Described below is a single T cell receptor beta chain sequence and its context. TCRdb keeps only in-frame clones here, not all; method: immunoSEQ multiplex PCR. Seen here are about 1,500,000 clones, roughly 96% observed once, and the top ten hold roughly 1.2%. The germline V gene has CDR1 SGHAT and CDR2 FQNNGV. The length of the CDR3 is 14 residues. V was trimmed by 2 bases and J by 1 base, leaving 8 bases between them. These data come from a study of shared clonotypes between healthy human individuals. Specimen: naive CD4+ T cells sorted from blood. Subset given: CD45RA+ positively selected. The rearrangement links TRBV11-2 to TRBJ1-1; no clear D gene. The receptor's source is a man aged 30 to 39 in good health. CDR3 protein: CASSLRVGNTEAFF. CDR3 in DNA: TGTGCCAGCAGCTTACGAGTTGGGAACACTGAAGCTTTCTTT. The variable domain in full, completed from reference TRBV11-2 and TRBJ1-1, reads EAGVAQSPRYKIIEKRQSVAFWCNPISGHATLYWYQQILGQGPKLLIQFQNNGVVDDSQLPKDRFSAERLKGVDSTLKIQPAKLEDSAVYLCASSLRVGNTEAFFGQGTRLTVV.